The 9 T cell receptor beta chains below all came from one sample that was sequenced in a study of blood T cell repertoires in COVID-19. TCRdb's table, derived via immunoSEQ multiplex PCR, lists solely in-frame clones and lacks some. Of tens of thousands of clones listed, roughly 89% are singletons. The sample comprised peripheral blood. The receptors were sampled from a woman between 50 and 59 years old with acute or convalescent COVID-19.

V gene TRBV3-1 (or the pseudogene TRBV3-2) combines with J gene TRBJ1-2, with 7 bases aligning to TRBD1. The germline gives CDR1 LGHDT, CDR2 YNNKEL (reference sequence). The J segment lost 7 bases and the V segment lost 3 bases, leaving 5 bases of the junction unmatched. The CDR3 loop spans 13 amino acids. The chain's CDR3 is CASSQPGQTGYTF. In DNA, the CDR3 is TGTGCCAGCAGCCAGCCGGGACAGACTGGCTACACCTTC.

J is TRBJ2-1 and V is TRBV29-1; D is perhaps TRBD2 (6 bases). Germline CDR1 and CDR2: SQVTM and ANQGSEA. V shed 3 bases and J shed 0 bases, with 9 bases lying between them. The CDR3 has 14 residues. CDR3 nucleotide sequence: TGCAGCGTTGACGGGGGTTCCTCCTACAATGAGCAGTTCTTC. Amino acid sequence: CSVDGGSSYNEQFF.

This clone was seen just once. J is TRBJ1-5 and V is TRBV6-5; weak D call: TRBD1 (6 bases). CDR1 and CDR2 from the germline V gene are MNHEY and SVGAGI. This CDR3 has 13 residues. V was pared by 8 bases and J by 4 bases, with 12 bases between. Written as DNA, the CDR3 is TGTGCCAGCGGGTGGCAGGGGAATCAGCCCCAGCATTTT. Protein sequence: CASGWQGNQPQHF.

This chain joins TRBV2 and TRBJ1-1; 7 bases are shared with TRBD1. Losses at the gene ends were 4 bases for V and 5 bases for J; bases not matched to a gene: 4. CDR3 length: 13 residues. Germline V CDR1 and CDR2: SNHLY, FYNNEI. The CDR3 coding sequence is TGTGCCAGCAGTGCGGGACAGAGGACTGAAGCTTTCTTT. This encodes CASSAGQRTEAFF.

The J gene is TRBJ1-2, the V gene TRBV4-2, with a possible D match to TRBD1 (5 bases). V dropped 4 bases and J dropped 7 bases, with 13 bases sitting between them. The CDR3 contains 13 residues. Germline CDR1 LGHNA, CDR2 YNFKEQ. This CDR3 is CASSRGGGFGYTF. The CDR3 DNA sequence: TGTGCCAGCAGCCGGGGGGGAGGGTTTGGCTACACCTTC.

J is TRBJ1-5 and V is TRBV2; tentatively, D is TRBD1 (5 bases). The CDR3 covers 16 residues. CDR1 SNHLY and CDR2 FYNNEI come from the germline V gene. Trimming shortened V by 2 bases and J by 1 base, and 12 bases separated the two germline ends. CDR3 DNA: TGTGCCAGCAGTGAACGACAGCGATCGAGCAATCAGCCCCAGCATTTT. It codes for CASSERQRSSNQPQHF.

The chain has TRBV4-1 and TRBJ1-6; TRBD1 is a possible D gene (5 bases). Trimming took off 4 bases at V and 7 bases at J, with 11 bases between the two ends. There are 14 residues in the CDR3. Germline V lookup: CDR1 MGHRA, CDR2 YSYEKL. Here the CDR3 reads CASSPRASNSPLHF. The CDR3 bases are TGCGCCAGCAGCCCCAGGGCCTCAAATTCACCCCTCCACTTT.

The V call is TRBV4-3, the J call TRBJ2-3, with 16 bases that match TRBD2. CDR3 length: 17 amino acids. Germline CDR1 LGHNA, CDR2 YSLEER. The V gene end was trimmed by 5 bases and the J gene end by 4 bases; junction bases not matched to a gene: 6. The CDR3: CASSLGTSGRAADTQYF. The CDR3, as DNA: TGCGCCAGCAGCTTGGGGACTAGCGGGAGGGCCGCAGATACGCAGTATTTT.

The table lists this clone with a few counts. The V gene is TRBV18, the J gene TRBJ2-1; tentatively, D is TRBD1 (6 bases). Looked up from germline, CDR1 is KGHSH and CDR2 is LQKENI. V lost 0 bases and J lost 4, with 10 bases in between. This CDR3 comprises 15 residues. DNA of the CDR3: TGTGCCAGCTCACCACCGTACAGGGAGTACAATGAGCAGTTCTTC. Translated: CASSPPYREYNEQFF.